The sample holds a few counts of the clone carrying this T cell receptor beta chain. The CDR3 is made up of 16 amino acids. V lost 0 bases, J lost 1 base, and 5 bases stayed unmatched. Germline CDR1 and CDR2: SGDLS and YYNGEE. The sample comes from a study of T-cell reconstitution after alpha-beta-depleted transplantation in children. Unique molecular identifiers featured in how the TCRbeta library was prepared. One entry per CDR3 protein results from TCRdb running MiXCR on the PCR reads. The sample has approximately 510,000 distinct CDR3 sequences; around 20% are singletons. The genes are TRBV9 and TRBJ2-5; 8 bases agree with TRBD2. The material sequenced was PBMCs from the stem cell graft donor, taken from the stem cell graft. The clonotype was recovered from a human donor who donated a stem cell graft to a child with acute lymphoblastic leukemia. The CDR3 sequence is CASSVATTSGQETQYF. The CDR3 DNA sequence: TGTGCCAGCAGCGTAGCCACTACTAGCGGCCAAGAGACCCAGTACTTC. The full variable domain, its missing parts supplied by reference TRBV9 and TRBJ2-5, is DSGVTQTPKHLITATGQRVTLRCSPRSGDLSVYWYQQSLDQGLQFLIQYYNGEERAKGNILERFSAQQFPDLHSELNLSSLELGDSALYFCASSVATTSGQETQYFGPGTRLLVL.